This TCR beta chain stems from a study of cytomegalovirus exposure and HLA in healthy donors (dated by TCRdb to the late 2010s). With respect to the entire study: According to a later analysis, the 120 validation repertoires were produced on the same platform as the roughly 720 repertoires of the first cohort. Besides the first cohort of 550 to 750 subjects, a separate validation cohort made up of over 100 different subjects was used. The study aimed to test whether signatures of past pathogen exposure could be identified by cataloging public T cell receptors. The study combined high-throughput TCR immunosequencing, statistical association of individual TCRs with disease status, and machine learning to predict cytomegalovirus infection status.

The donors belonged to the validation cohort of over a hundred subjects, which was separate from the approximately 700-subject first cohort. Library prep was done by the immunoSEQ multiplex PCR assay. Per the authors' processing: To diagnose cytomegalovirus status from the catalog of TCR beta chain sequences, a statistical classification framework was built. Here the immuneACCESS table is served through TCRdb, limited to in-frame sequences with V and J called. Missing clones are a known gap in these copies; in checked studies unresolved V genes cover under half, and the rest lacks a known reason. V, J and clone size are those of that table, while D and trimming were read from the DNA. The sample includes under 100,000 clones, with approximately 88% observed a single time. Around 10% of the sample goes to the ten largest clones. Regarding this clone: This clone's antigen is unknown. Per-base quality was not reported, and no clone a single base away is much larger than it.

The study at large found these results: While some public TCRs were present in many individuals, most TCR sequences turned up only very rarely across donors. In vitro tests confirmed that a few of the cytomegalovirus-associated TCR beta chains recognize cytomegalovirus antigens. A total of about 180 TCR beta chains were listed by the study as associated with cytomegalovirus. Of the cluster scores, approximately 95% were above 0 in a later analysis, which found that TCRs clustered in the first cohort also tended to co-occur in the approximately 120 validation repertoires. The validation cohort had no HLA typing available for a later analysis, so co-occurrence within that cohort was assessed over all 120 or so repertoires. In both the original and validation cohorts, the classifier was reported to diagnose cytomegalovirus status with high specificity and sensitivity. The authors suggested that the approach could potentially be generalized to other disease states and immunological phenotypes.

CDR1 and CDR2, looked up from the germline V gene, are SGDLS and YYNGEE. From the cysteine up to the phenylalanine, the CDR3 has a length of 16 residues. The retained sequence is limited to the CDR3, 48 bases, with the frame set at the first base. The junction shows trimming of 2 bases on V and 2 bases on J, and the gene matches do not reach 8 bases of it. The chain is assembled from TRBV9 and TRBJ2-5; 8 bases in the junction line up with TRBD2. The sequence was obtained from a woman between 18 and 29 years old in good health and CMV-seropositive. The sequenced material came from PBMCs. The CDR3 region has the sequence CASSVSGGGGQETQYF. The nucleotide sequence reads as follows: TGTGCCAGCAGCGTGAGCGGAGGCGGGGGGCAAGAGACCCAGTACTTC.